Detailed here is one T cell receptor (beta chain). Its target is unknown. In germline, CDR1 is SGHNT, CDR2 YYREEE (reference sequence). The CDR3 covers 15 residues. The V gene lost 0 bases and the J gene lost 8 bases, with 17 bases spanning the gap. The data belong to a study of radiation and T cells in renal cell carcinoma. The study, taken as a whole, reports: Baseline intratumoral clonotype presence is unknown without pretreatment biopsies.

This table comes from immunoSEQ multiplex PCR, and its TCRdb copy is limited to in-frame clones, with some not included. The sample holds 150,000 or so clones; more than 70% are singletons and the top ten take around 11%. Time point in this sample: baseline pretreatment blood. Treatment indicated: 15 Gy SBRT to primary tumor, nephrectomy 4 weeks later. The chain couples TRBV5-4 to TRBJ1-2; D is uncertain. The receptor was isolated from a woman in her 50s with renal cell carcinoma. This material consisted of blood, taken from a patient whose treatment included radiotherapy and nephrectomy. The CDR3 bases are TGTGCCAGCAGCTTGGTTATGAACACGGGTCAAGGCTACACCTTC. Its translation is CASSLVMNTGQGYTF.